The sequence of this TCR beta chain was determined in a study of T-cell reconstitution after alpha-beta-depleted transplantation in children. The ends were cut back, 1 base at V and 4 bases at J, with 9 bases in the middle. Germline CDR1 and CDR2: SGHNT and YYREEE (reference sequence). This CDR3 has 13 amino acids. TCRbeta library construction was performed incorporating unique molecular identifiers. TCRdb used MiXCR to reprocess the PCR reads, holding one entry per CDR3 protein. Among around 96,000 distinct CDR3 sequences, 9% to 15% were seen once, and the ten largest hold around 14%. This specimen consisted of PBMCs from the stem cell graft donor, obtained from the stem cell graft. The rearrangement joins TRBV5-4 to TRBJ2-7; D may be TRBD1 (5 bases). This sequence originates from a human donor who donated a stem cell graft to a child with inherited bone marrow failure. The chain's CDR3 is CASSLPDSYEQYF. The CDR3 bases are TGTGCCAGCAGCTTGCCCGACAGTTACGAGCAGTACTTC.